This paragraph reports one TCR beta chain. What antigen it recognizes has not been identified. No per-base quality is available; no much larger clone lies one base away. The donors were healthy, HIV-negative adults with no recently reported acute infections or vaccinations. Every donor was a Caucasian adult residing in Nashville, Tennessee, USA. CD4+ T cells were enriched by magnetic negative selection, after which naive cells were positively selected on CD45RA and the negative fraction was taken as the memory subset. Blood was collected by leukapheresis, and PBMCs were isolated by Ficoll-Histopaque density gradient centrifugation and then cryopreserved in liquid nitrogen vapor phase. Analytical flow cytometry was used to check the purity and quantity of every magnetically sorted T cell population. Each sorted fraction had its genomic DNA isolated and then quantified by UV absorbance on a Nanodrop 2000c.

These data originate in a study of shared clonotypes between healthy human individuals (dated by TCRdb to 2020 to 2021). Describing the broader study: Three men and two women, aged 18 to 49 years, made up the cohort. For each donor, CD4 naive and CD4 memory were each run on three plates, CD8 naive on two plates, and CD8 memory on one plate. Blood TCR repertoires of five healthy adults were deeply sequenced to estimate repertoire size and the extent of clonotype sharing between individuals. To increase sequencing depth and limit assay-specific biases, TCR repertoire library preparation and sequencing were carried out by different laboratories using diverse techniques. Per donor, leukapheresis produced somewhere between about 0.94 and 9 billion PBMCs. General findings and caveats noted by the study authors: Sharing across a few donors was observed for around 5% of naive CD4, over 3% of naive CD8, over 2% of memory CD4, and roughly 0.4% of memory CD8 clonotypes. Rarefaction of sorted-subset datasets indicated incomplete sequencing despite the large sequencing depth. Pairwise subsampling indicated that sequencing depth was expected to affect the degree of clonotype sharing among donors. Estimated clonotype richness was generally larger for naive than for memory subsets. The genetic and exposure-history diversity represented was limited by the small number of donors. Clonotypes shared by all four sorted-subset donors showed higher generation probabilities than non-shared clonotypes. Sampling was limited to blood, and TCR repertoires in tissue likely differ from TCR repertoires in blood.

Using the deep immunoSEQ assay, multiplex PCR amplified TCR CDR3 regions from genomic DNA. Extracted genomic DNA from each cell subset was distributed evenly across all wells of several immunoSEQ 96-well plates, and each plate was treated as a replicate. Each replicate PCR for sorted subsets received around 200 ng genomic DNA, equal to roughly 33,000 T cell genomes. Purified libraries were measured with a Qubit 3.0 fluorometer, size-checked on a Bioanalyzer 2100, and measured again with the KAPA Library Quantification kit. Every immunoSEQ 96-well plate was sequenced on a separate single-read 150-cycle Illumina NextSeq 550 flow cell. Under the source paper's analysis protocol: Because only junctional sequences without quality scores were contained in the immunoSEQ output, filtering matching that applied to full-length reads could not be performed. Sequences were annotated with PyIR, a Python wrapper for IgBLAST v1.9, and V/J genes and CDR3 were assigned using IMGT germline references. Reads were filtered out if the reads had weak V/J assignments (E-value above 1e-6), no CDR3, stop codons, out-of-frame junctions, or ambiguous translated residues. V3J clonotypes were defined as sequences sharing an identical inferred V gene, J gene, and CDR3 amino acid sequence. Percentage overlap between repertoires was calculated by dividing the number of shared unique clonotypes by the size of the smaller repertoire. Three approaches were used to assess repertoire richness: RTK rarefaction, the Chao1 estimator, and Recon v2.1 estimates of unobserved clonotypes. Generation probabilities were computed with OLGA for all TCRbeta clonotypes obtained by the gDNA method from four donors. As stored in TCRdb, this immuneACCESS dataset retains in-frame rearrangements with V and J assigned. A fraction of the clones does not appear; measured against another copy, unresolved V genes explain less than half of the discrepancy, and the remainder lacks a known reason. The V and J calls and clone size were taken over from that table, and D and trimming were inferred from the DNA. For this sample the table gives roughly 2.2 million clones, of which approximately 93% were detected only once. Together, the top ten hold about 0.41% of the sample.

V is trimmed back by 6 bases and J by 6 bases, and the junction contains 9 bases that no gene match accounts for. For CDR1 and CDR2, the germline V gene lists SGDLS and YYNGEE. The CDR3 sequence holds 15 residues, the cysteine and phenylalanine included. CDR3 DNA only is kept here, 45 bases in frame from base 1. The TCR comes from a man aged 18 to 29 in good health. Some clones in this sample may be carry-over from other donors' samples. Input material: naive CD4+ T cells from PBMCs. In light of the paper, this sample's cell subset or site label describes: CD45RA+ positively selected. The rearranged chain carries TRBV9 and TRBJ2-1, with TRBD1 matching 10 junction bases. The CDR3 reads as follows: CASNSRDRGFNEQFF. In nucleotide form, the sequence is TGTGCCAGCAATTCCCGGGACAGGGGCTTCAATGAGCAGTTCTTC.